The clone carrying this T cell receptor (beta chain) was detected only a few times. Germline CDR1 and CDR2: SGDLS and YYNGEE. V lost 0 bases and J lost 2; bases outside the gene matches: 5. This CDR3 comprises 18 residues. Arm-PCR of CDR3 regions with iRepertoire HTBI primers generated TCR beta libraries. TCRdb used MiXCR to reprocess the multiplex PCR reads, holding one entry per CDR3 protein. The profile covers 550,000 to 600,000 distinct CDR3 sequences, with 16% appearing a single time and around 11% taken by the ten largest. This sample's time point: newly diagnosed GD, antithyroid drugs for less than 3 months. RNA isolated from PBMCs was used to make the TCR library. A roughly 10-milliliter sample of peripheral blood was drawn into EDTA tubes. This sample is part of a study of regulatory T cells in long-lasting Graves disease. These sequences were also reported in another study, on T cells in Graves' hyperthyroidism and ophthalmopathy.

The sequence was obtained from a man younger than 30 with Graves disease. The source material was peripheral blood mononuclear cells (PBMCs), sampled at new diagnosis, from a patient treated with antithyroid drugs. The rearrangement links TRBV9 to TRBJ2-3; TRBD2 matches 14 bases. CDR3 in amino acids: CASSVEGTSGSLTDTQYF. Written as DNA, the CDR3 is TGTGCCAGCAGCGTAGAAGGGACTAGCGGGAGCCTCACAGATACGCAGTATTTT.